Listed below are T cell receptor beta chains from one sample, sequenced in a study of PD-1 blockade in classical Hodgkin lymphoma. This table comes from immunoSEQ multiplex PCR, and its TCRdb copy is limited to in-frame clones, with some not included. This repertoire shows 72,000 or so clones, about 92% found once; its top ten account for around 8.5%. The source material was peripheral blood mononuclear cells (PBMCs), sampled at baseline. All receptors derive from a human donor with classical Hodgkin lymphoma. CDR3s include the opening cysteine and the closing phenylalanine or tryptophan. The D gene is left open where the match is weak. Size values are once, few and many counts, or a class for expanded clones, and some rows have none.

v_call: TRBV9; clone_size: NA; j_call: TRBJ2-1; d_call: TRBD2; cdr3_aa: CASSVPSGGTAYNEQFF; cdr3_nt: TGTGCCAGCAGCGTACCCAGCGGGGGAACCGCCTACAATGAGCAGTTCTTC
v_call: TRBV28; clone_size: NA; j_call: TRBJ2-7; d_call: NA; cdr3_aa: CASSLWASEAYEQYF; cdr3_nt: TGTGCCAGCAGTTTATGGGCTAGCGAAGCCTACGAGCAGTACTTC
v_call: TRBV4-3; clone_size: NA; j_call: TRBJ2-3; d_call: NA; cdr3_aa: CASSQEEGGTSLQYF; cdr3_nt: TGCGCCAGCAGCCAAGAAGAGGGGGGAACTAGCCTGCAGTATTTT
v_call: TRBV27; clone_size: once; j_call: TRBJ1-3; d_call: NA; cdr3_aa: CASSSLEAQGAGNTIYF; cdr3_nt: TGTGCCAGCAGTTCCCTTGAAGCCCAGGGAGCTGGAAACACCATATATTTT
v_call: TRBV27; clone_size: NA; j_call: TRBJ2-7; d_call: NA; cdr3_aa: CASSLQVAPTYEQYF; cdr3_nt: TGTGCCAGCAGTTTACAGGTAGCGCCGACCTACGAGCAGTACTTC
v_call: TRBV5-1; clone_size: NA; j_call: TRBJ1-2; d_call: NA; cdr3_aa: CASSLQSDGYGYTF; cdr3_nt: TGCGCCAGCAGCTTGCAATCGGACGGCTATGGCTACACCTTC
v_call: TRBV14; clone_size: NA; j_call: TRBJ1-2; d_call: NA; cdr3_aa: CASSPLQTGYGYTF; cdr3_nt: TGTGCCAGCAGCCCATTACAGACAGGCTATGGCTACACCTTC
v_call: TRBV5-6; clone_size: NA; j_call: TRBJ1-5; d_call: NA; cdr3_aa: CASSVRSGAWNQPQHF; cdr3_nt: TGTGCCAGCAGCGTGAGATCAGGGGCTTGGAATCAGCCCCAGCATTTT
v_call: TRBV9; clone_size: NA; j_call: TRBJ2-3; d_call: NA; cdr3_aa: CASSPRAQQGNTQYF; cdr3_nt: TGTGCCAGCAGTCCTCGGGCCCAACAAGGTAATACGCAGTATTTT
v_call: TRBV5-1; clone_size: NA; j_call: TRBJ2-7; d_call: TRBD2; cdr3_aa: CASSPGGGVLSLQYF; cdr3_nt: TGCGCCAGCAGCCCCGGGGGAGGGGTGTTGTCTTTGCAGTACTTC
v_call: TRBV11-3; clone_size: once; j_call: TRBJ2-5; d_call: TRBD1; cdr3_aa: CASSRTGQETQYF; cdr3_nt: TGTGCCAGCAGCCGGACAGGCCAAGAGACCCAGTACTTC
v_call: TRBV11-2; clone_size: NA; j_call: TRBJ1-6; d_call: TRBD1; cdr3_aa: CASSFTTGVGNSPLHF; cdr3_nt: TGTGCCAGCAGCTTCACGACAGGGGTCGGTAATTCACCCCTCCACTTT
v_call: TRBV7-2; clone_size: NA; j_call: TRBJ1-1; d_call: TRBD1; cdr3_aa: CASSLAGTGMGTEAFF; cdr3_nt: TGTGCCAGCAGCTTAGCGGGGACAGGGATGGGCACTGAAGCTTTCTTT
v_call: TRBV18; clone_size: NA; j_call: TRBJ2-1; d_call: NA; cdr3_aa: CASSPFHNEQFF; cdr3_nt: TGTGCCAGCTCACCATTTCACAATGAGCAGTTCTTC
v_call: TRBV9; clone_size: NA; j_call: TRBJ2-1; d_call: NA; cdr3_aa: CASSVSGSSYNEQFF; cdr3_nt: TGTGCCAGCAGCGTATCGGGGAGCTCCTACAATGAGCAGTTCTTC
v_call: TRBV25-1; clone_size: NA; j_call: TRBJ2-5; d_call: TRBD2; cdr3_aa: CASRTSGGGETQYF; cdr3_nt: TGTGCCAGCAGGACTAGCGGGGGAGGAGAGACCCAGTACTTC
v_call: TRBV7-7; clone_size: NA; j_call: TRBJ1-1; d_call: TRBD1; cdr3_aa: CASSPQGSTEAFF; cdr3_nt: TGTGCCAGCAGCCCACAGGGGTCCACTGAAGCTTTCTTT
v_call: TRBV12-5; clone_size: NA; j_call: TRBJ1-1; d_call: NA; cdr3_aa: CASGIGQPLGAFF; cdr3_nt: TGTGCTAGTGGTATCGGACAACCCCTGGGAGCTTTCTTT
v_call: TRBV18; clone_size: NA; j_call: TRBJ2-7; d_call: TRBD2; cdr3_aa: CASSSRLAGGFEQYF; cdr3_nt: TGTGCCAGCTCATCCCGACTAGCGGGAGGGTTCGAGCAGTACTTC
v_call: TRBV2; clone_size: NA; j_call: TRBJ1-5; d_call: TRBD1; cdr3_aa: CASSAGQVLNQPQHF; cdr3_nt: TGTGCCAGCAGCGCGGGACAGGTCCTTAATCAGCCCCAGCATTTT
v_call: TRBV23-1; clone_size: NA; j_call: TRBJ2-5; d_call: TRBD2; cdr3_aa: CASSQFTLLKLSGGSKTQYF; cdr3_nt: TGCGCCAGCAGTCAATTTACGCTACTAAAACTCTCGGGGGGGTCAAAGACCCAGTACTTC
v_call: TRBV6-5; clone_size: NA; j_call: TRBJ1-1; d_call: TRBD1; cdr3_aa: CASSTATGTNTEAFF; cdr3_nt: TGTGCCAGCAGTACTGCGACAGGGACGAACACTGAAGCTTTCTTT
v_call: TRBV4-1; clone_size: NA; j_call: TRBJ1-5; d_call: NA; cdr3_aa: CASSQEWEGYEPQHF; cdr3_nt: TGCGCCAGCAGCCAAGAGTGGGAGGGGTATGAGCCCCAGCATTTT
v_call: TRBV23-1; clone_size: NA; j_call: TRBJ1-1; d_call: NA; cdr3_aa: CASSQMNTEAFF; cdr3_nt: TGCGCCAGCAGTCAAATGAACACTGAAGCTTTCTTT
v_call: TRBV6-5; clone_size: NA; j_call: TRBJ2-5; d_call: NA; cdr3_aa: CASSYRRGPSRETQYF; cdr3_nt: TGTGCCAGCAGTTACCGGCGGGGCCCGTCTCGGGAGACCCAGTACTTC
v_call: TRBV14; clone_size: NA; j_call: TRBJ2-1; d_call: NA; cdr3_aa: CASSLLGNEQFF; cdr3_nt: TGTGCCAGCAGCCTACTAGGCAATGAGCAGTTCTTC
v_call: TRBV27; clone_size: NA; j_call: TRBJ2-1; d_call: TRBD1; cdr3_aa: CASSFIGGSSYNEQFF; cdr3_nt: TGTGCCAGCAGTTTTATAGGGGGCAGCTCCTACAATGAGCAGTTCTTC
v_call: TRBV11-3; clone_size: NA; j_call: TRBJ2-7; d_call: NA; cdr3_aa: CASSGGRGDEQYF; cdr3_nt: TGTGCCAGCAGCGGAGGGCGGGGTGACGAGCAGTACTTC
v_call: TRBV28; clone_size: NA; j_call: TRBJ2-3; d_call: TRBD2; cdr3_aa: CASRGTSGGTDTQYF; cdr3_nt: TGTGCCAGCAGGGGGACTAGCGGGGGGACAGATACGCAGTATTTT
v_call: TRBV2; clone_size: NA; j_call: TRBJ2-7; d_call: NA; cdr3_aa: CAGRYPGQGTYEQYF; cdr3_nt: TGTGCCGGACGGTACCCAGGGCAGGGAACCTACGAGCAGTACTTC
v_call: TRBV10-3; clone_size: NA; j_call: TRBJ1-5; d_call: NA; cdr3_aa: CAISENRSLHWDGNQPQHF; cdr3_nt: TGTGCCATCAGTGAGAATCGTTCCTTGCACTGGGACGGCAATCAGCCCCAGCATTTT
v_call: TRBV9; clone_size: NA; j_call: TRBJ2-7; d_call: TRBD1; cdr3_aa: CASSPRQGVEQYF; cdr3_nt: TGTGCCAGCAGCCCCCGACAGGGAGTCGAGCAGTACTTC
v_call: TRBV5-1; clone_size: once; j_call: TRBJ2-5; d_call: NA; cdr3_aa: CASSLDGPAETQYF; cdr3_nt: TGCGCCAGCAGCTTGGATGGACCCGCCGAGACCCAGTACTTC
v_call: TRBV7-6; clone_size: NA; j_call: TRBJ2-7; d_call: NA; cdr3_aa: CASSFGRDTYEQYF; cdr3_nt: TGTGCCAGCAGCTTTGGGCGGGATACCTACGAGCAGTACTTC
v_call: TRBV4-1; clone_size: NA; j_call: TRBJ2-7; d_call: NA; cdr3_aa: CASSHADSSYEQYF; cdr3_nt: TGCGCCAGCAGCCACGCCGACAGCTCCTACGAGCAGTACTTC
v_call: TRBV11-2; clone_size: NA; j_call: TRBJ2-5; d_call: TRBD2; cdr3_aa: CASSLDSLAGAETQYF; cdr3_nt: TGTGCCAGCAGCTTAGATTCACTAGCGGGGGCAGAGACCCAGTACTTC
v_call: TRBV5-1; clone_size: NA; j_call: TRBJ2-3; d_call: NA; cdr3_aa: CASSPPSGTTDTQYF; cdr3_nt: TGCGCCAGCAGCCCCCCCTCGGGTACGACAGATACGCAGTATTTT
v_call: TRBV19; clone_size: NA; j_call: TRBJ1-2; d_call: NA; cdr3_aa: CASSGVNYGYTF; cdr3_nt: TGTGCCAGTAGTGGGGTAAACTATGGCTACACCTTC
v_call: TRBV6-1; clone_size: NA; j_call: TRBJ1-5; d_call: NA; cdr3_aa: CASSDRVYQGRVGNQPQHF; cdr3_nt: TGTGCCAGCAGTGACCGAGTATATCAGGGGAGGGTGGGCAATCAGCCCCAGCATTTT
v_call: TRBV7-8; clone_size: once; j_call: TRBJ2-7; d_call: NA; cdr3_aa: CASSLSGSSPYEQYF; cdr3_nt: TGTGCCAGCAGCTTATCGGGCAGTAGCCCCTACGAGCAGTACTTC
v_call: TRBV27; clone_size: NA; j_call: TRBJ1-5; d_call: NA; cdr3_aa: CASKGRDGNQPQHF; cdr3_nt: TGTGCCAGCAAAGGGAGGGATGGCAATCAGCCCCAGCATTTT
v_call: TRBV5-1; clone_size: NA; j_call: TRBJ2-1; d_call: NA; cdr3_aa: CASSPSTPNSVNEQFF; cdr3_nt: TGCGCCAGCAGCCCATCGACACCGAACTCTGTGAATGAGCAGTTCTTC
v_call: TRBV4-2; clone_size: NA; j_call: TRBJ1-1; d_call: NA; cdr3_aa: CASSQEVGRERGTEAFF; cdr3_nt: TGTGCCAGCAGCCAAGAAGTGGGCAGGGAGAGGGGCACTGAAGCTTTCTTT
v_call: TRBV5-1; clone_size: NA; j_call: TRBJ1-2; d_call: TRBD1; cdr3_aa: CASSQDRGYGYTF; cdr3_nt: TGCGCCAGCAGTCAGGACAGGGGCTATGGCTACACCTTC
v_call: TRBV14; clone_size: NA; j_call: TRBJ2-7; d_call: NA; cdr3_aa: CASSDSGLILMGEQYF; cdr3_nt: TGTGCCAGCAGCGATTCGGGCCTAATTCTAATGGGGGAGCAGTACTTC